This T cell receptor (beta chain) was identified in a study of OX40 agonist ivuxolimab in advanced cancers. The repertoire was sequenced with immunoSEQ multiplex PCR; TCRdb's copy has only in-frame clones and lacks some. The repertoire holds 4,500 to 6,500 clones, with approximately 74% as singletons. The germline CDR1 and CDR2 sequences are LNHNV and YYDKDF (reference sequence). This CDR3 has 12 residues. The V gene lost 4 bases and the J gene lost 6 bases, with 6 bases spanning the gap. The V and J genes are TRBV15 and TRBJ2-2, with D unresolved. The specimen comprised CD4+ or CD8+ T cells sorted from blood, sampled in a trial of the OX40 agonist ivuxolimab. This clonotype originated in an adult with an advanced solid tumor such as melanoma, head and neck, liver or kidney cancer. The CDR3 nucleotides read TGTGCCACCAGCACCCCCCCCGGGGAGCTGTTTTTT. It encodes CATSTPPGELFF. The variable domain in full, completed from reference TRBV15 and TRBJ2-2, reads DAMVIQNPRYQVTQFGKPVTLSCSQTLNHNVMYWYQQKSSQAPKLLFHYYDKDFNNEADTPDNFQSRRPNTSFCFLDIRSPGLGDTAMYLCATSTPPGELFFGEGSRLTVL.